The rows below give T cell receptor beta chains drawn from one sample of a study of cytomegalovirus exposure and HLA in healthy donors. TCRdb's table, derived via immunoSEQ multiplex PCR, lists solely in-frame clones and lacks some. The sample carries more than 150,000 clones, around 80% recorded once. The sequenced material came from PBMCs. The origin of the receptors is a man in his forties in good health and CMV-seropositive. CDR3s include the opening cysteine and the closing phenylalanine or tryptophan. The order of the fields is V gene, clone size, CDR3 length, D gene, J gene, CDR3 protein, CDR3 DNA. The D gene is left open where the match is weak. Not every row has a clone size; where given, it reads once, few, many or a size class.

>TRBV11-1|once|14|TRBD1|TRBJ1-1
CASSVGQGNTEAFF
TGTGCCAGCAGCGTCGGACAGGGCAACACTGAAGCTTTCTTT
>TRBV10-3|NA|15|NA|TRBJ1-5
CAISDPGGSNQPQHF
TGTGCCATCAGTGACCCCGGGGGTAGCAATCAGCCCCAGCATTTT
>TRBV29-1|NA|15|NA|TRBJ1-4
CSVAQGPPAREKLFF
TGCAGCGTTGCTCAGGGGCCGCCTGCACGGGAAAAACTGTTTTTT
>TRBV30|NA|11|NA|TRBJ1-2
CALKRVEGYTF
TGTGCCCTGAAACGGGTGGAAGGCTACACCTTC
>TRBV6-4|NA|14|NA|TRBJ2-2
CASAWEGGSGELFF
TGTGCCAGCGCTTGGGAAGGGGGATCCGGGGAGCTGTTTTTT
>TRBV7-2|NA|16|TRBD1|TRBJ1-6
CASSTMIGQGGPPLHF
TGTGCCAGCAGCACCATGATAGGACAGGGTGGTCCACCCCTCCACTTT
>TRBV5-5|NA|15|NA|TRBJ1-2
CASSLAAGYNYGYTF
TGTGCCAGCAGCTTGGCGGCAGGGTACAACTATGGCTACACCTTC
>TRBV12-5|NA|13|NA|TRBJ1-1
CASGSPGNLEAFF
TGTGCTAGTGGTTCTCCGGGGAATCTTGAAGCTTTCTTT
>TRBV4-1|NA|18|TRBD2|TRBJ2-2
CASSQDPAGANQAGELFF
TGCGCCAGCAGCCAAGATCCAGCGGGGGCCAACCAAGCCGGGGAGCTGTTTTTT
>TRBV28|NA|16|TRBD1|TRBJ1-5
CASSLRAGGYNQPQHF
TGTGCCAGCAGTTTAAGGGCAGGGGGCTACAATCAGCCCCAGCATTTT
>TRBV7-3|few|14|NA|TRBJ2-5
CASSSTGRQETQYF
TGTGCCAGCAGCTCGACAGGGAGGCAAGAGACCCAGTACTTC
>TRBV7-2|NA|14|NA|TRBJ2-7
CASSPLTNHDEQYF
TGTGCCAGCAGCCCATTGACTAACCACGACGAGCAGTATTTC
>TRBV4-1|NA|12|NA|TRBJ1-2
CASSQNSYGYTF
TGCGCCAGCAGCCAAAACAGCTATGGCTACACCTTC
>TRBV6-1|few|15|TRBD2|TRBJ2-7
CASSEKLAGAYEQYF
TGTGCCAGCAGTGAAAAACTAGCGGGGGCCTACGAGCAGTACTTC
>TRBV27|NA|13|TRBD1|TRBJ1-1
CASSLSDRGEAFF
TGTGCCAGCAGTTTATCGGACAGGGGTGAAGCTTTCTTT
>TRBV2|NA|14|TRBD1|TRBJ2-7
CASLRQGSSYEQYF
TGTGCCAGCCTTCGACAGGGGAGCTCCTACGAGCAGTACTTC
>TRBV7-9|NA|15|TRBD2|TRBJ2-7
CASSASTSGGYEQYF
TGTGCCAGCAGCGCCTCGACTAGCGGGGGCTACGAGCAGTACTTC
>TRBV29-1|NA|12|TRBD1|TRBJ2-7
CSVEGTGNEQYF
TGCAGCGTCGAAGGGACAGGGAACGAGCAGTACTTC
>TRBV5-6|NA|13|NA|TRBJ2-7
CASSYDRSDEQYF
TGTGCCAGCAGCTACGACAGGTCGGACGAGCAGTACTTC
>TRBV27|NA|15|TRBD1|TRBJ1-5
CASSLGQGVNQPQHF
TGTGCCAGCAGTTTGGGACAGGGGGTCAATCAGCCCCAGCATTTT
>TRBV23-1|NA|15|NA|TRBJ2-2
CASLGQAPRTGELFF
TGCGCCAGCTTGGGCCAGGCCCCTCGCACCGGGGAGCTGTTTTTT
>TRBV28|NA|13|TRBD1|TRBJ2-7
CASRPTGSYEQYF
TGTGCCAGCAGACCGACAGGGAGCTACGAGCAGTACTTC
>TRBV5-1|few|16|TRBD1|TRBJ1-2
CASSSTDRAVRGGYTF
TGCGCCAGCAGCTCCACAGACAGGGCTGTTAGGGGGGGCTACACCTTC
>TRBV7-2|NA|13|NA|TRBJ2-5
CASSQAVMQTQYF
TGTGCCAGCAGTCAAGCCGTCATGCAGACCCAGTACTTC
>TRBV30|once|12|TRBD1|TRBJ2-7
CAWSVGTDEQYF
TGTGCCTGGAGTGTGGGGACAGACGAGCAGTACTTC
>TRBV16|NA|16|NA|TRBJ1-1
CASSQSMGRPNTEAFF
TGTGCCAGCAGCCAATCGATGGGCAGACCGAACACTGAAGCTTTCTTT
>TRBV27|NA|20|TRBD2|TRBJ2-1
CASSTDPGLAGGKGHNEQFF
TGTGCCAGCAGTACCGACCCGGGACTAGCGGGGGGGAAAGGCCACAATGAGCAGTTCTTC
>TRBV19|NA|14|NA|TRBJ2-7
CASSIGPRNYEQYF
TGTGCCAGTAGTATAGGTCCTAGGAACTACGAGCAGTACTTC
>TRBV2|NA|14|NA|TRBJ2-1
CASSELSSYNEQFF
TGTGCCAGCAGTGAGCTGAGCTCCTACAATGAGCAGTTCTTC
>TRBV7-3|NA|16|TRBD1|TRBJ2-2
CASSPRTGWNTGELFF
TGTGCCAGCAGCCCCCGGACAGGGTGGAACACCGGGGAGCTGTTTTTT
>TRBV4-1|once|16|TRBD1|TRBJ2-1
CASSQVPGGPVHEQFF
TGCGCCAGCAGCCAGGTCCCAGGGGGCCCGGTACATGAGCAGTTCTTC
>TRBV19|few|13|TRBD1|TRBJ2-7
CASSDRGPYEQYF
TGTGCCAGTAGTGACAGGGGGCCCTACGAGCAGTACTTC
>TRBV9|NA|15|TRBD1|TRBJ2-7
CASSAAGQGMDEQYF
TGTGCCAGCAGCGCGGCTGGACAGGGGATGGACGAGCAGTACTTC
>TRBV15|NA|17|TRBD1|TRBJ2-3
CATSFPDRGLGTDTQYF
TGTGCCACCAGCTTCCCGGACAGGGGGCTTGGCACAGATACGCAGTATTTT
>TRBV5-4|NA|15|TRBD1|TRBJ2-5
CASSPPGQGPETQYF
TGTGCCAGCAGCCCACCGGGACAGGGCCCAGAGACCCAGTACTTC
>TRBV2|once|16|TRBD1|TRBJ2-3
CASSEFGRGPEDTQYF
TGTGCCAGCAGTGAATTTGGCAGGGGGCCAGAAGATACGCAGTATTTT
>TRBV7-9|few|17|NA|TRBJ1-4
CASSLEMPSGPGEKLFF
TGTGCCAGCAGCTTAGAGATGCCCAGCGGGCCGGGGGAAAAACTGTTTTTT
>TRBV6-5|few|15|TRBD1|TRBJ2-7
CASSQGQGLTYEQYF
TGTGCCAGCAGCCAGGGACAGGGTTTGACCTACGAGCAGTACTTC
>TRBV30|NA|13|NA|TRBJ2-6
CAWSIAGANVLTF
TGTGCCTGGAGTATAGCAGGGGCCAACGTCCTGACTTTC
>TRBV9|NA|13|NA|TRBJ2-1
CASSGQGGNEQFF
TGTGCCAGCAGCGGGCAGGGCGGCAATGAGCAGTTCTTC
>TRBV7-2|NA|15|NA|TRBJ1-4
CASSLGGRGDEKLFF
TGTGCCAGCAGCTTAGGTGGCAGAGGAGATGAAAAACTGTTTTTT
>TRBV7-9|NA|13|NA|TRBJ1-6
CASSPTVNSPLHF
TGTGCCAGCAGCCCAACTGTAAATTCACCCCTCCACTTT
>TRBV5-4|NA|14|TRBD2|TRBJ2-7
CASSFSSGGVEQYF
TGTGCCAGCAGCTTTTCTAGCGGGGGGGTTGAGCAGTACTTC
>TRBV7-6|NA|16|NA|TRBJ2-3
CASSLGSQGAADTQYF
TGTGCCAGCAGCTTAGGTTCACAGGGTGCAGCAGATACGCAGTATTTT
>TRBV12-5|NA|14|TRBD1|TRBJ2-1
CASGSTGGYNEQFF
TGTGCTAGTGGTTCGACAGGGGGCTACAATGAGCAGTTCTTC
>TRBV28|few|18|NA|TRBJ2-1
CASSYYNYDWSSYNEQFF
TGTGCCAGCAGTTACTATAACTACGACTGGAGCTCCTACAATGAGCAGTTCTTC
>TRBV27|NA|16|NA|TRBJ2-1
CASTTQELLYYNEQFF
TGTGCCAGCACCACGCAGGAACTCCTTTACTACAATGAGCAGTTCTTC
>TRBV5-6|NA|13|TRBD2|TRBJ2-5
CASSTGLAEQQYF
TGTGCCAGCAGCACGGGACTAGCGGAGCAGCAGTACTTC
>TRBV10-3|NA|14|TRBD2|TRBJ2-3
CATRTSGGVDTQYF
TGTGCCACCCGGACTAGCGGGGGGGTGGATACGCAGTATTTT